A selection of T cell receptor beta chains follows, all from one sample in a study of blood T cell repertoires in COVID-19. Assay used: immunoSEQ multiplex PCR; TCRdb lists only in-frame clones, some missing. The data contain 150,000 to 200,000 clones, 75% to 85% of them singletons. The source material was peripheral blood. The receptors derive from a human donor in a cohort sampled during active COVID-19. CDR3s include the opening cysteine and the closing phenylalanine or tryptophan. A D gene is named only where the DNA matches it firmly. Only some rows state a clone size, as once, few, many or a class for expanded clones.

V: TRBV15
size: .
D: .
J: TRBJ2-3
DNA: TGTGCCACCAGCAGAGACCAAGGACTTCGCACAGATACGCAGTATTTT
CDR3: CATSRDQGLRTDTQYF

V: TRBV6-5
size: .
D: TRBD2
J: TRBJ2-7
DNA: TGTGCCAGCAGTTCTAGCGGAGCTGGGGTCTACGAGCAGTACTTC
CDR3: CASSSSGAGVYEQYF

V: TRBV9
size: .
D: .
J: TRBJ1-1
DNA: TGTGCCAGCAGCGTTGGAGGGGTAGACACTGAAGCTTTCTTT
CDR3: CASSVGGVDTEAFF

V: TRBV7-2
size: .
D: .
J: TRBJ2-1
DNA: TGTGCCAGCAGCTTCGGCAGGTACAATGAGCAGTTCTTC
CDR3: CASSFGRYNEQFF

V: TRBV27
size: .
D: .
J: TRBJ2-1
DNA: TGTGCCAGCAGTTTAATAGGGACAAATCTTTACAATGAGCAGTTCTTC
CDR3: CASSLIGTNLYNEQFF

V: TRBV19
size: .
D: .
J: TRBJ1-1
DNA: TGTGCCAGTAGTATCGTTGGGGGAGGGATAGTTGCGGATATGAACACTGAAGCTTTCTTT
CDR3: CASSIVGGGIVADMNTEAFF

V: TRBV7-6
size: .
D: TRBD2
J: TRBJ2-1
DNA: TGTGCCAGCAGCCAAGTAGCGGGAAGTTCCTACAATGAGCAGTTCTTC
CDR3: CASSQVAGSSYNEQFF

V: TRBV6-5
size: .
D: TRBD1
J: TRBJ1-1
DNA: TGTGCCAGCAGAACTAACAGGGGATTCACTGAAGCTTTCTTT
CDR3: CASRTNRGFTEAFF

V: TRBV4-3
size: .
D: .
J: TRBJ1-1
DNA: TGCGCCAGCAGCCAAACAGGGTTAACTGAAGCTTTCTTT
CDR3: CASSQTGLTEAFF

V: TRBV15
size: few
D: TRBD1
J: TRBJ2-7
DNA: TGTGCCACCAGCAGTGAAAGGGGGACAGGGAGGGACGAGCAGTACTTC
CDR3: CATSSERGTGRDEQYF

V: TRBV20-1
size: few
D: TRBD1
J: TRBJ1-2
DNA: TGCAGTGCTAGTGGACAGGGGCACTATGGCTACACCTTC
CDR3: CSASGQGHYGYTF

V: TRBV3-1/TRBV3-2
size: .
D: TRBD2
J: TRBJ2-3
DNA: TGTGCCAGCAGCCCTGGACTAGCGGGAGGGTCTAGCACAGATACGCAGTATTTT
CDR3: CASSPGLAGGSSTDTQYF

V: TRBV6-6
size: .
D: .
J: TRBJ2-7
DNA: TGTGCCAGCACTCGCGGGCAGGGCCTCTCCTACGAGCAGTACTTC
CDR3: CASTRGQGLSYEQYF

V: TRBV10-3
size: .
D: .
J: TRBJ1-2
DNA: TGTGCCATCAGTGCGGGTACTGCTAACTATGGCTACACCTTC
CDR3: CAISAGTANYGYTF

V: TRBV19
size: .
D: .
J: TRBJ1-1
DNA: TGTGCCAGTAGTGGTCCGGTCCAATCGTACACTGAAGCTTTCTTT
CDR3: CASSGPVQSYTEAFF

V: TRBV2
size: .
D: TRBD2
J: TRBJ2-1
DNA: TGTGCCAGCTCTACTAGCGTTTTATACAATGAGCAGTTCTTC
CDR3: CASSTSVLYNEQFF

V: TRBV27
size: few
D: .
J: TRBJ2-1
DNA: TGTGCCAGCAGTTTACTAGGCTACAATGAGCAGTTCTTC
CDR3: CASSLLGYNEQFF

V: TRBV4-3
size: .
D: .
J: TRBJ1-1
DNA: TGCGCCAGCAGCGAAGGGACGGGGGGATTGAACACTGAAGCTTTCTTT
CDR3: CASSEGTGGLNTEAFF

V: TRBV18
size: .
D: .
J: TRBJ1-5
DNA: TGTGCCAGCTCACCACAGGCGACAGCGGGAGGGCAGCCCCAGCATTTT
CDR3: CASSPQATAGGQPQHF

V: TRBV19
size: .
D: .
J: TRBJ2-2
DNA: TGTGCCAGTAGTATATCAGGCCCGAACACCGGGGAGCTGTTTTTT
CDR3: CASSISGPNTGELFF

V: TRBV7-2
size: .
D: .
J: TRBJ1-1
DNA: TGTGCCAGCAGCTTACAGGGGTGGAACACTGAAGCTTTCTTT
CDR3: CASSLQGWNTEAFF

V: TRBV7-3
size: .
D: TRBD2
J: TRBJ2-1
DNA: TGTGCCAGCAGCGGACTAGCGGGAGCTATTGATGAGCAGTTCTTC
CDR3: CASSGLAGAIDEQFF

V: TRBV30
size: .
D: TRBD2
J: TRBJ2-1
DNA: TGTGCCTGGAGGAAAAGCGGGAGAGGCTCCTACAATGAGCAGTTCTTC
CDR3: CAWRKSGRGSYNEQFF

V: TRBV25-1
size: once
D: .
J: TRBJ2-7
DNA: TGTGCCAGCAGTGACTACTACGAGCAGTACTTC
CDR3: CASSDYYEQYF

V: TRBV18
size: .
D: .
J: TRBJ1-3
DNA: TGTGCCAGCTCACCACCAGGAGCTGGAAACACCATATATTTT
CDR3: CASSPPGAGNTIYF

V: TRBV4-3
size: .
D: TRBD1
J: TRBJ2-1
DNA: TGCGCCAGCAGCCTCCAAGCCGGGACAGGGGGTAGGGCTGAGCAGTTCTTC
CDR3: CASSLQAGTGGRAEQFF

V: TRBV11-2
size: .
D: TRBD2
J: TRBJ2-7
DNA: TGTGCCAGCAGCTTGGAAGTAGCGGGATACTACGAGCAGTACTTC
CDR3: CASSLEVAGYYEQYF

V: TRBV28
size: .
D: .
J: TRBJ2-1
DNA: TGTGCCAGCAGGGGGCCTTTGTTGGTTTACAATGAGCAGTTCTTC
CDR3: CASRGPLLVYNEQFF

V: TRBV13
size: .
D: .
J: TRBJ2-7
DNA: TGTGCCAGCAGCTCCAGACTGGGGACTTCCTACGAGCAGTACTTC
CDR3: CASSSRLGTSYEQYF

V: TRBV5-1
size: .
D: .
J: TRBJ1-3
DNA: TGCGCCAGCAGCCCTACGGAGGATAGAAACACCATATATTTT
CDR3: CASSPTEDRNTIYF